These 5 T cell receptor beta chains share one sample of origin, sequenced in a study of T cell responses to AZD1222 COVID-19 vaccine. Some clones are missing from TCRdb's copy, which holds only in-frame ones; the method was immunoSEQ multiplex PCR. The sample shows 80,000 or so clones, 70% to 90% of them seen only once. This specimen was peripheral blood, taken on day 0 of AZD1222 vaccination. The receptor set was obtained from an adult in good health.

The rearrangement uses TRBV11-1 and TRBJ1-6; D gene ambiguous. Germline lookup yields CDR1 SGHAT and CDR2 FQDESV (reference sequence). V gave up 5 bases and J gave up 7 bases, with 15 bases separating them. The CDR3 spans 15 residues. The CDR3 loop is CASSRDSGSNSPLHF. CDR3 coding DNA: TGTGCCAGCAGCCGGGATTCTGGGTCCAATTCACCCCTCCACTTT.

This chain links TRBV11-2 with TRBJ2-1; 8 bases map to TRBD1. The CDR3 runs 17 residues. The ends lost 4 bases at V and 4 bases at J; junction bases unmatched: 12. Germline CDR1 SGHAT, CDR2 FQNNGV. The CDR3, as DNA: TGTGCCAGCAGCTCCTTTACCGGGACAGGAATTTACAATGAGCAGTTCTTC. This codes for CASSSFTGTGIYNEQFF.

The gene calls are TRBV18 and TRBJ1-4; 8 positions agree with TRBD1. CDR3 length equals 13 residues. V dropped 7 bases and J dropped 6; count of bases not matched to a gene: 4. Looked up from germline, CDR1 is KGHSH and CDR2 is LQKENI. The CDR3, as DNA: TGTGCCAGCTATCAGGGGGCAGATGAAAAACTGTTTTTT. This sequence encodes CASYQGADEKLFF. Filled out from reference TRBV18 and TRBJ1-4, the complete variable domain reads NAGVMQNPRHLVRRRGQEARLRCSPMKGHSHVYWYRQLPEEGLKFMVYLQKENIIDESGMPKERFSAEFPKEGPSILRIQQVVRGDSAAYFCASYQGADEKLFFGSGTQLSVL.

The chain carries TRBV5-4 and TRBJ2-3; 9 bases map to TRBD2. V gave up 4 bases and J gave up 9 bases; unmatched junction bases: 18. The CDR3 has 17 residues. CDR1 is SGHNT, CDR2 YYREEE, per germline (reference sequence). This CDR3 is CASSDPAGGPKVSTQYF. CDR3 DNA: TGTGCCAGCAGCGACCCGGCGGGAGGGCCCAAGGTCTCCACGCAGTATTTT.

V is TRBV9 and J is TRBJ2-1; 11 bases fit TRBD2. Losses at the gene ends were 0 bases for V and 9 bases for J; bases not matched to a gene: 5. The CDR3 extends over 15 amino acids. Germline lookup yields CDR1 SGDLS and CDR2 YYNGEE. The CDR3 DNA reads as TGTGCCAGCAGCGTAGGCCCCCTAGCGGGAGGTGAGCAGTTCTTC. As protein: CASSVGPLAGGEQFF.